This is a list of T cell receptor beta chains from one sample in a study of blood T cell repertoires in COVID-19. Measured with immunoSEQ multiplex PCR; TCRdb has only the in-frame clones, and not every one. The data contain tens of thousands of clones, approximately 88% of them singletons. What was sequenced was peripheral blood. The source is a woman in her sixties with COVID-19, enrolled during active disease. CDR3s include the opening cysteine and the closing phenylalanine or tryptophan. D genes are given only for firm matches. Clone size is shown for a subset of rows, as once, few, many or a class of expanded clone.

length	V	J	D	size	CDR3	DNA
18	TRBV6-1	TRBJ2-2	.	once	CASSELFLDSSNTGELFF	TGTGCCAGCAGTGAACTCTTTTTGGACAGTTCGAACACCGGGGAGCTGTTTTTT
15	TRBV9	TRBJ1-3	.	.	CASSLDSAAGNTIYF	TGTGCCAGCAGTTTGGACAGTGCGGCGGGAAACACCATATATTTT
15	TRBV3-1/TRBV3-2	TRBJ1-5	TRBD1	.	CASSQDGTANQPQHF	TGTGCCAGCAGCCAAGATGGGACAGCCAATCAGCCCCAGCATTTT
15	TRBV4-1	TRBJ2-7	.	.	CASSQEGASSYEQYF	TGCGCCAGCAGCCAAGAAGGGGCTAGCTCCTACGAGCAGTACTTC
12	TRBV5-4	TRBJ1-2	.	.	CASSAESYGYTF	TGTGCCAGCAGCGCCGAGTCCTATGGCTACACCTTC
15	TRBV7-2	TRBJ1-2	.	.	CASSLARGISYGYTF	TGTGCCAGCAGCTTAGCGCGAGGGATCAGCTATGGCTACACCTTC
13	TRBV9	TRBJ2-1	.	.	CASSAGTYNEQFF	TGTGCCAGCAGCGCCGGGACCTACAATGAGCAGTTCTTC
11	TRBV6-5	TRBJ1-1	.	.	CASAGVTEAFF	TGTGCCAGCGCAGGGGTCACTGAAGCTTTCTTT
14	TRBV13	TRBJ2-3	TRBD1	.	CASSLGQRTDTQYF	TGTGCCAGCAGCTTGGGACAGCGCACAGATACGCAGTATTTT
17	TRBV6-1	TRBJ1-5	TRBD1	.	CASSAHRTGGGIQPQHF	TGTGCCAGCAGTGCCCACCGGACAGGGGGTGGTATTCAGCCCCAGCATTTT
15	TRBV28	TRBJ1-5	TRBD1	.	CASSFIGQGVQPQHF	TGTGCCAGCAGTTTTATTGGACAGGGGGTTCAGCCCCAGCATTTT
15	TRBV6-5	TRBJ1-2	.	.	CASSYYPGANYGYTF	TGTGCCAGCAGTTACTATCCGGGTGCTAACTATGGCTACACCTTC
11	TRBV7-9	TRBJ2-1	.	.	CASSRYNEQFF	TGTGCCAGCAGCCGCTACAATGAGCAGTTCTTC
15	TRBV28	TRBJ2-7	.	.	CASNPPGSLPNEQYF	TGTGCCAGCAATCCACCCGGGAGCCTTCCCAACGAGCAGTACTTC
16	TRBV6-5	TRBJ1-2	TRBD1	.	CASSFGPGQGNYGYTF	TGTGCCAGCAGTTTCGGCCCCGGACAGGGGAACTATGGCTACACCTTC
17	TRBV27	TRBJ2-5	TRBD1	many	CASSLRPGGTRPETQYF	TGTGCCAGCAGTTTGCGCCCAGGGGGCACTCGACCCGAGACCCAGTACTTC
15	TRBV27	TRBJ2-2	.	.	CASSRPRGRTGELFF	TGTGCCAGCAGCAGACCCAGGGGAAGGACCGGGGAGCTGTTTTTT
14	TRBV3-1/TRBV3-2	TRBJ1-2	.	.	CASSQGQGTRGYTF	TGTGCCAGCAGCCAAGGCCAGGGGACGAGAGGCTACACCTTC
12	TRBV7-2	TRBJ2-7	.	.	CASSSTAYEQYF	TGTGCCAGCAGCTCCACGGCCTACGAGCAGTACTTC
19	TRBV7-2	TRBJ2-2	TRBD2	.	CASSLGAGLAGASTGELFF	TGTGCCAGCAGCTTAGGGGCCGGACTAGCGGGAGCGAGCACCGGGGAGCTGTTTTTT
14	TRBV6-4	TRBJ2-3	.	.	CASSEAGYTDTQYF	TGTGCCAGCAGTGAAGCAGGGTACACAGATACGCAGTATTTT
16	TRBV27	TRBJ2-1	TRBD2	.	CASSSGTSGRANEQFF	TGTGCCAGCAGTTCTGGGACTAGCGGGAGGGCCAATGAGCAGTTCTTC
14	TRBV2	TRBJ2-5	.	.	CASSPTSIQETQYF	TGTGCCAGCAGTCCGACATCGATCCAAGAGACCCAGTACTTC
15	TRBV4-3	TRBJ2-7	.	.	CASSQGRSPVYEQYF	TGCGCCAGCAGCCAAGGCCGTAGTCCGGTCTACGAGCAGTACTTC
14	TRBV15	TRBJ1-1	.	few	CATRRGGVGTEAFF	TGTGCCACCAGGAGGGGAGGGGTGGGGACTGAAGCTTTCTTT
12	TRBV29-1	TRBJ1-1	TRBD1	.	CSSTGGNTEAFF	TGCAGTTCAACAGGGGGGAACACTGAAGCTTTCTTT
14	TRBV19	TRBJ1-5	.	.	CASRRSGGNQPQHF	TGTGCCAGCCGTAGGTCGGGGGGAAATCAGCCCCAGCATTTT
12	TRBV30	TRBJ2-7	.	.	CAWSAPGGEQYF	TGTGCCTGGAGTGCGCCCGGGGGCGAGCAGTACTTC
14	TRBV5-5	TRBJ2-3	.	few	CASSLWTVTDTQYF	TGTGCCAGCAGCCTCTGGACAGTCACAGATACGCAGTATTTT